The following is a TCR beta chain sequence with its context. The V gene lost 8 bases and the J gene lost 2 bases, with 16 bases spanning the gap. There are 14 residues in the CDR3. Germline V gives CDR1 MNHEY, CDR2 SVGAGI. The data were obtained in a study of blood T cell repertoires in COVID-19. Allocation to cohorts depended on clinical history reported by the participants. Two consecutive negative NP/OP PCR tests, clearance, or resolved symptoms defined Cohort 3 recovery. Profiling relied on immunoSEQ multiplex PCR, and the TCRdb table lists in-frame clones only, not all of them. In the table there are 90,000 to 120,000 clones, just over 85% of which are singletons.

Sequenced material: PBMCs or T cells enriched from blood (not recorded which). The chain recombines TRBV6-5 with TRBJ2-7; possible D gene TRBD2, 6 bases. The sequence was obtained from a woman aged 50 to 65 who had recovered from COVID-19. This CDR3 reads CASAPGLRPYEQYF. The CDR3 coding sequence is TGTGCCAGCGCCCCGGGACTCCGTCCCTACGAGCAGTACTTC.